The rows below give T cell receptor beta chains drawn from one sample of a study of Tregs in tolerant kidney transplant recipients. Produced via immunoSEQ multiplex PCR; TCRdb's table is partial and in-frame only. The sample has over 50,000 clones, approximately 83% seen once. The sample here was Tregs from blood, taken before the transplant. The receptors were gathered from a human donor who received a combined kidney and bone marrow transplant. Both conserved end residues are part of each CDR3. Each record gives: V gene, D gene, J gene, clone size, CDR3 DNA, CDR3 protein. A D gene is named only where the DNA matches it firmly. Size values are once, few and many counts, or a class for expanded clones, and some rows have none.

>TRBV5-6|-|TRBJ1-4|-
TGTGCCAGCAGCCACAATCCAGTCGCAACTAATGAAAAACTGTTTTTT
CASSHNPVATNEKLFF
>TRBV27|TRBD1|TRBJ2-5|-
TGTGCCAGCAGTCCCCCCGGGACAGGGCAAGAGACCCAGTACTTC
CASSPPGTGQETQYF
>TRBV13|-|TRBJ2-2|-
TGTGCCAGCAGCTTATTGTACACCGGGGAGCTGTTTTTT
CASSLLYTGELFF
>TRBV27|-|TRBJ2-3|few
TGTGCCAGCAGGGAACGGGATACGCAGTATTTT
CASRERDTQYF
>TRBV21-1|-|TRBJ1-5|once
TGTGCCAGCAACTCGACAGGTAAACGTCTTAGCAATCAGCCCCAGCATTTT
CASNSTGKRLSNQPQHF
>TRBV5-1|TRBD1|TRBJ1-2|-
TGCGCCAGCAGCCCTAGGGACAGGACCGTTTATGGCTACACCTTC
CASSPRDRTVYGYTF
>TRBV29-1|-|TRBJ1-2|-
TGCAGCGCCCTTAGGGGGTACTATGGCTACACCTTC
CSALRGYYGYTF
>TRBV7-8|-|TRBJ2-5|-
TGTGCCAGCAGCCTGCTGGGGGCCCAGTACTTC
CASSLLGAQYF
>TRBV28|-|TRBJ1-2|-
TGTGCCAGCAGGGAAGCTAACTATGGCTACACCTTC
CASREANYGYTF
>TRBV10-1|TRBD2|TRBJ2-1|once
TGCGCCAGCAGTGAAAGCGGGGGCTACAATGAGCAGTTCTTC
CASSESGGYNEQFF
>TRBV29-1|-|TRBJ2-7|-
TGCAGCGTTGCGGGGGACAGATTAGCCTACGAGCAGTACTTC
CSVAGDRLAYEQYF
>TRBV7-2|-|TRBJ2-5|-
TGTGCCAGCAGCTTCGTCCGTAAAGAGACCCAGTACTTC
CASSFVRKETQYF
>TRBV28|TRBD1|TRBJ1-1|-
TGTGCCAGCAGTTTGATTGGACAGGGGTACACTGAAGCTTTCTTT
CASSLIGQGYTEAFF
>TRBV18|-|TRBJ1-3|-
TGTGCCAGCTCAGCTACTCAGGGAATCGGAAACACCATATATTTT
CASSATQGIGNTIYF
>TRBV5-1|-|TRBJ1-2|-
TGCGCCAGCCACGGACAGTACTATGGCTACACCTTC
CASHGQYYGYTF
>TRBV6-5|TRBD2|TRBJ2-7|-
TGTGCCAGCAGGACTAGCGGGGGCTCCTACGAGCAGTACTTC
CASRTSGGSYEQYF
>TRBV28|-|TRBJ1-2|-
TGTGCCAGCAGGGAACAGGTTTACTATGGCTACACCTTC
CASREQVYYGYTF
>TRBV4-1|TRBD1|TRBJ2-7|-
TGCGCCAGCAGCCACTACGGACAGGGGGGATACGAGCAGTACTTC
CASSHYGQGGYEQYF
>TRBV4-3|-|TRBJ2-2|-
TGCGCCAGCAGCCCAGACGGGGGTCTCACCGGGGAGCTGTTTTTT
CASSPDGGLTGELFF
>TRBV6-5|-|TRBJ2-7|-
TGTGCCAGCAGTTACTCCCTCTACGAGCAGTACTTC
CASSYSLYEQYF
>TRBV2|-|TRBJ1-5|-
TGTGCCAGCAGTGAATCGAGTTATCAGCCCCAGCATTTT
CASSESSYQPQHF
>TRBV14|-|TRBJ2-2|once
TGTGCCAGCAGCCAAGTGTACACCGGGGAGCTGTTTTTT
CASSQVYTGELFF
>TRBV7-7|-|TRBJ1-2|-
TGTGCCAGCAGGGAAGGGGGCTATGGCTACACCTTC
CASREGGYGYTF
>TRBV7-8|TRBD1|TRBJ1-2|-
TGTGCCAGCAGCTCCCCGGGGACAGGGACTTTGGATGGCTACACCTTC
CASSSPGTGTLDGYTF
>TRBV7-2|-|TRBJ1-2|few
TGTGCCAGCAGCTTAGCCCCAGGAGCCAACTATGGCTACACCTTC
CASSLAPGANYGYTF
>TRBV5-6|TRBD1|TRBJ2-7|-
TGTGCCAGCAGCGCACCGGGACAGGTCTACGAGCAGTACTTC
CASSAPGQVYEQYF
>TRBV20-1|-|TRBJ2-3|once
TGCAGTGCTGTGGGTCAAACGCAGTATTTT
CSAVGQTQYF
>TRBV19|-|TRBJ2-5|-
TGTGCCAGTAGTGCCCCCTCGGATGGGCAGACCCAGTACTTC
CASSAPSDGQTQYF
>TRBV4-1|-|TRBJ2-3|once
TGCGCCAGCAGCCAAGAGGGCGGAGGGACCTCCACAGATACGCAGTATTTT
CASSQEGGGTSTDTQYF
>TRBV11-2|-|TRBJ1-1|-
TGTGCCAGCAGCTTAGAGGGGTTGCCGCACACTGAAGCTTTCTTT
CASSLEGLPHTEAFF
>TRBV15|-|TRBJ2-7|-
TGTGCCACCAGCAGAGATATGGGCGAGCTGCCCTACGAGCAGTACTTC
CATSRDMGELPYEQYF
>TRBV5-1|-|TRBJ1-2|-
TGCGCCAGCAGCTTCCGGGACCCAACACCCGGCGGCTATGGCTACACCTTC
CASSFRDPTPGGYGYTF
>TRBV27|TRBD1|TRBJ2-7|once
TGTGCCAGCAGTTTCCAACGAGGGACAGGGGCCGCCTACGAGCAGTACTTC
CASSFQRGTGAAYEQYF
>TRBV30|-|TRBJ2-7|-
TGTGCCTGGAGCCTGACTTACTCCTACGAGCAGTACTTC
CAWSLTYSYEQYF
>TRBV5-5|TRBD1|TRBJ1-1|-
TGTGCCAGCAGCGTTCGGGACAGACAGAACACTGAAGCTTTCTTT
CASSVRDRQNTEAFF
>TRBV11-3|-|TRBJ2-5|-
TGTGCCAGCAGCTCCCGGGAGCGAGCGGAGACCCAGTACTTC
CASSSRERAETQYF
>TRBV5-4|-|TRBJ1-2|-
TGTGCCAGCAGCTTGGCTGGCAGGGGTAACTATGGCTACACCTTC
CASSLAGRGNYGYTF
>TRBV14|-|TRBJ1-1|-
TGTGCCAGCAGCCAGGCCCGGGGGATGTGGGCCAGGGCTGAAGCTTTCTTT
CASSQARGMWARAEAFF
>TRBV7-6|TRBD2|TRBJ2-1|-
TGTGCCAGCAGCCGGACTAGCGGGGGGCAGCTTACTCCTATCGCCTACAATGAGCAGTTCTTC
CASSRTSGGQLTPIAYNEQFF
>TRBV5-1|-|TRBJ1-1|-
TGCGCCAGCAGCTTGATGTCGGTGAACACTGAAGCTTTCTTT
CASSLMSVNTEAFF
>TRBV10-3|TRBD1|TRBJ2-7|once
TGTGCCATCCGTCCGGGACAGGGTCCCTACGAGCAGTACTTC
CAIRPGQGPYEQYF
>TRBV29-1|-|TRBJ2-2|-
TGCAGCGGTAGAGAGGGGACCGGGGAGCTGTTTTTT
CSGREGTGELFF
>TRBV9|TRBD2|TRBJ2-2|-
TGTGCCAGCAGCGGTACTAGCGCCGAGGGCGGGGAGCTGTTTTTT
CASSGTSAEGGELFF
>TRBV5-5|-|TRBJ2-7|-
TGTGCCAGCAGCTTCCCGTGGTCGGGGCAGTACTTC
CASSFPWSGQYF
>TRBV27|TRBD1|TRBJ2-1|-
TGTGCCAGCAAGAGGGAGACAGGGGTCAGGCGCAATGAGCAGTTCTTC
CASKRETGVRRNEQFF
>TRBV7-5|-|TRBJ1-3|-
TGTGTCAGAAGCTTAAACACAGGGCCTGGAAACACCATATATTTT
CVRSLNTGPGNTIYF
>TRBV4-3|TRBD2|TRBJ2-7|-
TGCGCCAGCAGCCGAACTAGCGGTTCCTACGAGCAGTACTTC
CASSRTSGSYEQYF
>TRBV27|-|TRBJ1-1|-
TGTGCCAGCAAATTTGAAGGGAGGGGTTTTAGGGACACTGAAGCTTTCTTT
CASKFEGRGFRDTEAFF
>TRBV15|-|TRBJ2-3|-
TGTGCCACCAGCAGGACACCACTCAGCTCACACACAGATACGCAGTATTTT
CATSRTPLSSHTDTQYF
>TRBV4-1|-|TRBJ1-4|-
TGCGCCAGCAGCCAAGTGGGGGACGTGGATGAAAAACTGTTTTTT
CASSQVGDVDEKLFF
>TRBV19|-|TRBJ1-5|-
TGTGCCAGCGTGAACCCAGGGAGGAATCAGCCCCAGCATTTT
CASVNPGRNQPQHF
>TRBV2|-|TRBJ2-3|-
TGTGCCAGCAGTGACCTCCGGCGTAAAGATACGCAGTATTTT
CASSDLRRKDTQYF
>TRBV15|-|TRBJ2-1|-
TGTGCCACCAGCAGAGATTACAGCTCCTACAATGAGCAGTTCTTC
CATSRDYSSYNEQFF
>TRBV28|-|TRBJ2-2|-
TGTGCCAGCAGTTTACGGAGCTGGGAGCTGTTTTTT
CASSLRSWELFF
>TRBV5-6|-|TRBJ1-2|-
TGTGCCAGCAGGCCAGCAATCGGCGGAGCGGAGTATGGCTACACCTTC
CASRPAIGGAEYGYTF
>TRBV25-1|TRBD1|TRBJ2-7|-
TGTGCCAGCAGTGCCGGGACAGGGAGCTACGAGCAGTACTTC
CASSAGTGSYEQYF
>TRBV21-1|-|TRBJ1-6|few
TGTGCCAGCAGCAGGACCCGGGACAGGGTTTCACCCCTCCACTTT
CASSRTRDRVSPLHF
>TRBV7-2|-|TRBJ2-1|-
TGTGCCAGCAGCTTAGACGGTTTGAGGGCGTACAATGAGCAGTTCTTC
CASSLDGLRAYNEQFF
>TRBV28|-|TRBJ1-2|-
TGTGCCAGCAGTTTAGTCGGCAGTACCTATGGCTACACCTTC
CASSLVGSTYGYTF
>TRBV19|-|TRBJ2-3|-
TGTGCCAGTAGTATAGGTCAGGGCGGAGATACGCAGTATTTT
CASSIGQGGDTQYF